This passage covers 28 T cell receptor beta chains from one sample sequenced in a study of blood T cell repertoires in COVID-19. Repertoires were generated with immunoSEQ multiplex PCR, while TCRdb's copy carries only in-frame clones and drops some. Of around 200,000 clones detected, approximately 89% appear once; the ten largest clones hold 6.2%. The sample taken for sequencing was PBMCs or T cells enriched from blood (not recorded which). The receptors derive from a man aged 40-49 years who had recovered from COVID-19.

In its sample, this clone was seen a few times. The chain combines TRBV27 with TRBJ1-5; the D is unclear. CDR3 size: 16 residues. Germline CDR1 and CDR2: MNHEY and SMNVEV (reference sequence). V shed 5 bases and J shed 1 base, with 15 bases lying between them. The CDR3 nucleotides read TGTGCCAGCAGTCCCCACGGGATACCAAGCAATCAGCCCCAGCATTTT. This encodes CASSPHGIPSNQPQHF.

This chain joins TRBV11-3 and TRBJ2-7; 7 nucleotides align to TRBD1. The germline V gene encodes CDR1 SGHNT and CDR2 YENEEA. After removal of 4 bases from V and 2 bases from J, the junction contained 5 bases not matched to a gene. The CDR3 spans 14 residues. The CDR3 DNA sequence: TGTGCCAGCAGCTCGGCGGACAGGACCTACGAGCAGTACTTC. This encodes CASSSADRTYEQYF.

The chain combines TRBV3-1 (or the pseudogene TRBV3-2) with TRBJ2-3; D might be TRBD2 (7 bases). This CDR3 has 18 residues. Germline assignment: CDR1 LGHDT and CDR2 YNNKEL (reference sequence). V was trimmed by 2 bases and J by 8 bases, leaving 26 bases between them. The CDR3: CASSQRGRGGVFVGTQYF. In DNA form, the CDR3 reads TGTGCCAGCAGCCAAAGAGGTAGGGGGGGAGTCTTTGTCGGTACGCAGTATTTT.

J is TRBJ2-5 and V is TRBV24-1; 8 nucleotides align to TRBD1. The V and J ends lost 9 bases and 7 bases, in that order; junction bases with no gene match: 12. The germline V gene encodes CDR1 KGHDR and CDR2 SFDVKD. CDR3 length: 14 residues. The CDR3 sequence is CATPRQGRWVTQYF. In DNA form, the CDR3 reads TGTGCCACCCCACGACAGGGGAGATGGGTGACCCAGTACTTC.

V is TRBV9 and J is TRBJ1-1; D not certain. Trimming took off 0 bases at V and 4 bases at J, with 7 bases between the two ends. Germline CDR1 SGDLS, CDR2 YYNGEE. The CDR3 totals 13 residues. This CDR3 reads CASSVGGSTEAFF. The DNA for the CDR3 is TGTGCCAGCAGCGTAGGAGGGTCCACTGAAGCTTTCTTT.

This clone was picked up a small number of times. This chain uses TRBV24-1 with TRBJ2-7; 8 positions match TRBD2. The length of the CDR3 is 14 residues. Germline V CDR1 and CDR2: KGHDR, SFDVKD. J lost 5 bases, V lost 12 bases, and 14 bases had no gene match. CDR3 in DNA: TGTGCCCCCGCTCCAGCGGGAGAAGTCGACGAGCAGTACTTC. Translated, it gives CAPAPAGEVDEQYF.

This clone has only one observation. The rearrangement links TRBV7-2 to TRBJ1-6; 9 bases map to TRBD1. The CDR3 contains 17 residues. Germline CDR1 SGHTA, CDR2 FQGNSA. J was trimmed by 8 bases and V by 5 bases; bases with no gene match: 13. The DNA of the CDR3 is TGTGCCAGCAGCCCGGGACAGGGATTGAGAAGGGATTCACCCCTCCACTTT. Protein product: CASSPGQGLRRDSPLHF.

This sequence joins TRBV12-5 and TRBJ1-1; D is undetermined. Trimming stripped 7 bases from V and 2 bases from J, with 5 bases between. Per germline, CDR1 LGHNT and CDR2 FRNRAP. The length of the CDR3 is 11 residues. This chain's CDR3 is CASALNTEAFF. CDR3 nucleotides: TGTGCTAGTGCCCTCAACACTGAAGCTTTCTTT. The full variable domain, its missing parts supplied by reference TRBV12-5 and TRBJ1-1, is DARVTQTPRHKVTEMGQEVTMRCQPILGHNTVFWYRQTMMQGLELLAYFRNRAPLDDSGMPKDRFSAEMPDATLATLKIQPSEPRDSAVYFCASALNTEAFFGQGTRLTVV.

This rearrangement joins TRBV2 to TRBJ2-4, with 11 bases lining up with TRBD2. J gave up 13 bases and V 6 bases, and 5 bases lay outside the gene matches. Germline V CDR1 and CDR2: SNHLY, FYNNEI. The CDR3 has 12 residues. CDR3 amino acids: CASSETSGAQYF. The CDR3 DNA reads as TGTGCCAGCAGCGAGACTAGCGGGGCCCAGTACTTC.

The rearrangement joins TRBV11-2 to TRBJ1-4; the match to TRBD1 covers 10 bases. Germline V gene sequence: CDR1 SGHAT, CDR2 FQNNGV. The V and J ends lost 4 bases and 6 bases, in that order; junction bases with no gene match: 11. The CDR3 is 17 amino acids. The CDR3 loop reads CASSSTGTGALDEKLFF. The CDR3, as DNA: TGTGCCAGCAGCTCTACCGGGACAGGGGCCCTCGATGAAAAACTGTTTTTT.

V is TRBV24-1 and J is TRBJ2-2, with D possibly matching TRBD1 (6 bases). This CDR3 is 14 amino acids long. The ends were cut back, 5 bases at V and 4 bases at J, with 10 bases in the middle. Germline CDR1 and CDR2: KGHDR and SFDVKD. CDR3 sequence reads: CATSVSGATGELFF. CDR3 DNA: TGTGCCACCAGTGTCTCAGGGGCCACCGGGGAGCTGTTTTTT.

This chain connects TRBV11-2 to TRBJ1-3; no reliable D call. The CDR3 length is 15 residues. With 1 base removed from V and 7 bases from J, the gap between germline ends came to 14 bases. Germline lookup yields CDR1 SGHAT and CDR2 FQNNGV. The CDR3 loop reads CASSLGPSESNTIYF. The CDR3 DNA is TGTGCCAGCAGCTTAGGACCCTCGGAGAGTAACACCATATATTTT. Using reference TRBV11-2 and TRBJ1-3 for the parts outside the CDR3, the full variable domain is EAGVAQSPRYKIIEKRQSVAFWCNPISGHATLYWYQQILGQGPKLLIQFQNNGVVDDSQLPKDRFSAERLKGVDSTLKIQPAKLEDSAVYLCASSLGPSESNTIYFGEGSWLTVV.

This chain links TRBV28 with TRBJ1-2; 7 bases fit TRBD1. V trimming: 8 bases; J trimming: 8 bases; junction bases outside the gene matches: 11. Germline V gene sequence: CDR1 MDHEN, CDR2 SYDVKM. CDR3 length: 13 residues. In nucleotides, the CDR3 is TGTGCCAGCCGGAATACAGGGGAAAGGGGCTACACCTTC. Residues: CASRNTGERGYTF.

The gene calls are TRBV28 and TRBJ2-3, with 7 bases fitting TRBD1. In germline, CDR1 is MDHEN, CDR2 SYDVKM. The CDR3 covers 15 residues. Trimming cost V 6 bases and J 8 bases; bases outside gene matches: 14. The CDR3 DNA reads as TGTGCCAGCAGGGGGGCAGGGGGATCTCTAAGTACGCAGTATTTT. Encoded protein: CASRGAGGSLSTQYF.

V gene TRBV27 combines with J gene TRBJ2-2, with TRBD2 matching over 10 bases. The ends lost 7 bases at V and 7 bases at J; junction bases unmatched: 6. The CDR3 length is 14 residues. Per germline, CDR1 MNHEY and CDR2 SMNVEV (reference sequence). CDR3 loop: CASKLAGDYGELFF. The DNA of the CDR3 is TGTGCCAGCAAGCTAGCGGGAGACTACGGGGAGCTGTTTTTT.

CDR3 protein: CSVTGVSGTLATQYF. In nucleotides, the CDR3 is TGCAGCGTTACCGGGGTTAGCGGCACCCTAGCGACCCAGTACTTC. The chain uses TRBV29-1 and TRBJ2-5; D possibly corresponds to TRBD2 (6 bases). The CDR3 has 15 amino acids. V was shortened by 5 bases and J by 7 bases, with 23 bases between the two germline ends. The germline CDR1 and CDR2 sequences are SQVTM and ANQGSEA.

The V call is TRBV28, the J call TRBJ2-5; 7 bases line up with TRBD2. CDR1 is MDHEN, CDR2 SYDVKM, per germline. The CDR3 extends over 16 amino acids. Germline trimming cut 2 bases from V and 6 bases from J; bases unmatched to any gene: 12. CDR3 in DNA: TGTGCCAGCAGTTTAGCGGGAGCGGGGATAGGAAAGACCCAGTACTTC. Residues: CASSLAGAGIGKTQYF.

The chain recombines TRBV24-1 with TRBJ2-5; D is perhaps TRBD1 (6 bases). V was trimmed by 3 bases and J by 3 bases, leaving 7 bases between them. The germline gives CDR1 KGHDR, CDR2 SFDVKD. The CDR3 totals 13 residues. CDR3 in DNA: TGTGCCACCAGTGATGGACAGAAAGAGACCCAGTACTTC. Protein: CATSDGQKETQYF.

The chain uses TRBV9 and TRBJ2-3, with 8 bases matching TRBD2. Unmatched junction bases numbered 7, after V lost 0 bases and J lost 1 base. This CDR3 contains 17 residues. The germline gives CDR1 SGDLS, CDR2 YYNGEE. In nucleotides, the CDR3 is TGTGCCAGCAGCGTAGCTACGGGACTAGTCGGCACAGATACGCAGTATTTT. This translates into CASSVATGLVGTDTQYF. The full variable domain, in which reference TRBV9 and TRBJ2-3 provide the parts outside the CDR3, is DSGVTQTPKHLITATGQRVTLRCSPRSGDLSVYWYQQSLDQGLQFLIQYYNGEERAKGNILERFSAQQFPDLHSELNLSSLELGDSALYFCASSVATGLVGTDTQYFGPGTRLTVL.

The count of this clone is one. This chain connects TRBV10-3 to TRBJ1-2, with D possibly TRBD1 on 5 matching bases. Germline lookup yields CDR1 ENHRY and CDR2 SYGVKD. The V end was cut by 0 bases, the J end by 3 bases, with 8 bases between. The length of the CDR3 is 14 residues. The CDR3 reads CAISESGGDYGYTF. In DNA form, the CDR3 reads TGTGCCATCAGTGAGTCGGGGGGTGACTATGGCTACACCTTC.

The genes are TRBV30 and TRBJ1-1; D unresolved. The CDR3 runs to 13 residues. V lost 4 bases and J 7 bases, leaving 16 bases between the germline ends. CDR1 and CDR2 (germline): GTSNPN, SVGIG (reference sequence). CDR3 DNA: TGTGCCTGGAAGTATCCGGGATTGGGTGAAGCTTTCTTT. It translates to CAWKYPGLGEAFF.

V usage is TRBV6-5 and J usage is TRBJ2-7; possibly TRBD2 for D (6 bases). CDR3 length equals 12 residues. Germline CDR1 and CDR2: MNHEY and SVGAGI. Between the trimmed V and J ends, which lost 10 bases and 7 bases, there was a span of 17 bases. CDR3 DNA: TGTGCCACCCGAGGACCCGCGGGAGAGCAGTACTTC. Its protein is CATRGPAGEQYF.

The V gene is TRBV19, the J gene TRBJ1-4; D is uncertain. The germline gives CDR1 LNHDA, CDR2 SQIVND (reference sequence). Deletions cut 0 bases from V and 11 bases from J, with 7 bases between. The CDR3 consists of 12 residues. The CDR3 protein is CASSIDRGKLFF. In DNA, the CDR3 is TGTGCCAGTAGTATAGATCGTGGCAAACTGTTTTTT.

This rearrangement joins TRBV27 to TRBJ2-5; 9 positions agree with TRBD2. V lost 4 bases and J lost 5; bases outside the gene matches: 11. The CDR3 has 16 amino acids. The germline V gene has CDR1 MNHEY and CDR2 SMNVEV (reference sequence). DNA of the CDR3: TGTGCCAGCAGTTCCCCTAGCGGGAATCCCCCGGAGACCCAGTACTTC. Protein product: CASSSPSGNPPETQYF.

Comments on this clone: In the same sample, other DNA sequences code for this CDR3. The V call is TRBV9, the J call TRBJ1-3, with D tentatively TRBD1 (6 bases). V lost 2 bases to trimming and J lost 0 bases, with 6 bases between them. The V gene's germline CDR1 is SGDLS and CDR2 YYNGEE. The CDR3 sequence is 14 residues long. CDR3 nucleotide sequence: TGTGCCAGCAGCGTGGGGGCCTCTGGAAACACCATATATTTT. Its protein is CASSVGASGNTIYF.

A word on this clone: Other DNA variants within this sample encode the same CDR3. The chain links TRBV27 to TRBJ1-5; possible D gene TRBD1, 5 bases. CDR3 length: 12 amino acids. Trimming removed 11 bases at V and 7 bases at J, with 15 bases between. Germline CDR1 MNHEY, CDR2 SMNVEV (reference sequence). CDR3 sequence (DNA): TGTGCCTCATCCCTAAGGGGCCAGCCCCAGCATTTT. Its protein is CASSLRGQPQHF.

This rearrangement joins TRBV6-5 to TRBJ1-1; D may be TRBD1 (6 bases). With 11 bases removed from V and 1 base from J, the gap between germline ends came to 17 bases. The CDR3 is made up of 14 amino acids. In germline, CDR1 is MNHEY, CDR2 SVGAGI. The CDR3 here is CAPKEDRPNTEAFF. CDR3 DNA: TGTGCCCCCAAGGAGGACAGACCGAACACTGAAGCTTTCTTT.

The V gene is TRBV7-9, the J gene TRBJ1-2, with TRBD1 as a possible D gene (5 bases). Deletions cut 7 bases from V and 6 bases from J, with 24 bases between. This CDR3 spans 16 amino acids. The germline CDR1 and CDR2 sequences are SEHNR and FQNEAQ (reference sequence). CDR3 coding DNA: TGTGCCAGCAAAGGGTCCCCTCCCAGACAGACGGATGGCTACACCTTC. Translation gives CASKGSPPRQTDGYTF.